A single sample is the source of the 15 T cell receptor beta chains below, sequenced in a study of blood T cell repertoires in COVID-19. Some clones are missing from TCRdb's copy, which holds only in-frame ones; the method was immunoSEQ multiplex PCR. This sample carries some 170,000 clones, around 85% of them seen once, and the ten largest clones take 5% to 7.5%. The source material was PBMCs or T cells enriched from blood (not recorded which). Receptors originate from a man in his forties who had recovered from COVID-19.

The chain uses TRBV27 and TRBJ1-1; TRBD1 agrees at 8 bases. Germline CDR1 and CDR2: MNHEY and SMNVEV (reference sequence). The length of the CDR3 is 15 residues. With 3 bases clipped from V and 1 base from J, the junction kept 4 bases outside the gene matches. The CDR3 bases are TGTGCCAGCAGTTTGGGGACAGGAGGGAACACTGAAGCTTTCTTT. Its translation is CASSLGTGGNTEAFF.

This clone was counted between two and nine times. The rearrangement joins TRBV11-2 to TRBJ1-1; D ambiguous. With 5 bases removed from V and 8 bases from J, the gap between germline ends came to 12 bases. The germline gives CDR1 SGHAT, CDR2 FQNNGV. This CDR3 comprises 12 residues. The CDR3 spells CASSRIQPEAFF. The CDR3 nucleotides are TGTGCCAGCAGCCGAATACAACCCGAAGCTTTCTTT.

This clone was picked up one time. This rearrangement joins TRBV5-5 to TRBJ2-5; 8 nucleotides align to TRBD1. This CDR3 region has 15 residues. Germline V gene lookup returns CDR1 SGHKS and CDR2 YYEKEE (reference sequence). The J segment lost 5 bases and the V segment lost 0 bases, leaving 6 bases of the junction unmatched. In DNA, the CDR3 is TGTGCCAGCAGCTTGGTTCAGGGGGCGCGCGAGACCCAGTACTTC. Translation: CASSLVQGARETQYF.

The V gene is TRBV9, the J gene TRBJ1-6; D not certain. Trimming left V 4 bases short and J 11 bases short, with 19 bases between. The germline V gene has CDR1 SGDLS and CDR2 YYNGEE. This CDR3 contains 15 residues. Written as DNA, the CDR3 is TGTGCCAGCAGCCTTGGTGGGGAGGCGGCGACACCCCTCCACTTT. This encodes CASSLGGEAATPLHF.

Ten or more counts support this clone. The genes are TRBV3-1 (or the pseudogene TRBV3-2) and TRBJ1-4; 7 nucleotides line up with TRBD1. The junction had 6 bases not matched to a gene; V was cut back by 3 bases and J by 5 bases. Germline loops: CDR1 LGHDT, CDR2 YNNKEL (reference sequence). This CDR3 is 15 amino acids long. Here the CDR3 DNA reads TGTGCCAGCAGCCAGACGACAGGGTGGAATGAAAAACTGTTTTTT. As protein: CASSQTTGWNEKLFF.

This rearrangement joins TRBV6-4 to TRBJ2-1, with TRBD1 matching 7 bases. After removal of 6 bases from V and 3 bases from J, the junction contained 5 bases not matched to a gene. This CDR3 spans 14 amino acids. Germline CDR1 MRHNA, CDR2 SNTAGT. This chain's CDR3 is CASSPGQYYNEQFF. The CDR3 nucleotides read TGTGCCAGCAGCCCGGGACAGTACTACAATGAGCAGTTCTTC.

This chain connects TRBV13 to TRBJ2-1, with 7 nucleotides matching TRBD2. J was trimmed by 3 bases and V by 0 bases; bases with no gene match: 5. The CDR3 spans 16 residues. The germline V gene has CDR1 PRHDT and CDR2 FYEKMQ (reference sequence). CDR3 protein: CASSLGVSGHYNEQFF. In nucleotides, the CDR3 is TGTGCCAGCAGCTTAGGAGTTAGCGGGCACTACAATGAGCAGTTCTTC.

The chain carries TRBV9 and TRBJ1-3; no definite D call. V was cut by 0 bases and J by 0 bases, with 7 bases left in between. CDR3 length: 15 amino acids. Germline V gene sequence: CDR1 SGDLS, CDR2 YYNGEE. CDR3 residues: CASSVGVGSGNTIYF. The CDR3 DNA reads TGTGCCAGCAGCGTAGGTGTCGGCTCTGGAAACACCATATATTTT.

The chain joins TRBV30 to TRBJ1-3, with D possibly being TRBD1 (6 bases). From germline, CDR1 is GTSNPN and CDR2 SVGIG (reference sequence). The CDR3 is 14 residues long. V was shortened by 3 bases and J by 2 bases, with 11 bases between the two germline ends. As DNA, the CDR3 is TGTGCCTGGAGACCGGACAGAACTGGAAACACCATATATTTT. It encodes CAWRPDRTGNTIYF.

The gene calls are TRBV4-2 and TRBJ2-7, with D perhaps TRBD1 (5 bases). This CDR3 region has 14 residues. Trimming removed 0 bases from V and 3 bases from J, with 9 bases in between. Germline assignment: CDR1 LGHNA and CDR2 YNFKEQ. The CDR3 DNA sequence: TGTGCCAGCAGCCAAGAGGCAGGGTTCTACGAGCAGTACTTC. Protein: CASSQEAGFYEQYF.

The CDR3 region has the DNA TGTGCCAGCAGCTTGGATGGGGGCGCGTTCACTGAAGCTTTCTTT. Its translation: CASSLDGGAFTEAFF. V and J are TRBV5-4 and TRBJ1-1; D may be TRBD1 (6 bases). V gave up 0 bases and J gave up 4 bases, with 13 bases separating them. This CDR3 is built from 15 residues. The germline V gene encodes CDR1 SGHNT and CDR2 YYREEE (reference sequence).

The gene calls are TRBV24-1 and TRBJ1-1, with 7 bases fitting TRBD1. Germline trimming cut 7 bases from V and 5 bases from J; bases unmatched to any gene: 9. This CDR3 has 14 residues. Per germline, CDR1 KGHDR and CDR2 SFDVKD. The CDR3 is CATSPGTATTEAFF. CDR3 bases: TGTGCCACCAGCCCCGGGACAGCGACTACTGAAGCTTTCTTT.

This clone appeared a single time. The rearrangement joins TRBV28 to TRBJ2-2; no reliable D call. Per the germline V gene, CDR1 is MDHEN and CDR2 is SYDVKM. V was clipped by 5 bases and J by 1 base, with 14 bases between them. This CDR3 is 16 amino acids long. The CDR3 nucleotides are TGTGCCAGCAGTCTTAGACATACCAGGAACACCGGGGAGCTGTTTTTT. It codes for CASSLRHTRNTGELFF.

The genes are TRBV6-4 and TRBJ2-3, with 9 bases lining up with TRBD1. J gave up 2 bases and V 3 bases, and 3 bases lay outside the gene matches. Germline lookup yields CDR1 MRHNA and CDR2 SNTAGT. The CDR3 totals 15 residues. The CDR3 DNA follows: TGTGCCAGCAGTGAGGGGGACAGGGACACAGATACGCAGTATTTT. It encodes CASSEGDRDTDTQYF.

V gene TRBV9 combines with J gene TRBJ2-3, with D perhaps matching TRBD1 (6 bases). Germline V lookup: CDR1 SGDLS, CDR2 YYNGEE. V lost 3 bases, J lost 3 bases, and 14 bases lay in between. This CDR3 region has 15 residues. DNA of the CDR3: TGTGCCAGCAGCGAGAGGCTGGGGGCGACAGATACGCAGTATTTT. Translation: CASSERLGATDTQYF.